One and the same sample provided the 3 T cell receptor beta chains below, sequenced in a study of Ad26.COV2.S vaccination and SARS-CoV-2 variants. Specified treatment: approximately 18 received Ad26.COV2.S at low or high dose, single or two shots; a few received placebo; per-sample allocation not given. Specimens were obtained on day 63 following the first vaccine or placebo injection. Only in-frame clones appear in the TCRdb table, and some are missing; sequencing was by immunoSEQ multiplex PCR. Among 440,000 or so clones listed, about 90% were seen once. Material: peripheral blood, obtained in a trial of Ad26.COV2.S vaccine versus placebo. These receptors came from a person aged 18 to 65 who received the Ad26.COV2.S COVID-19 vaccine or a placebo.

V is TRBV6-2 or TRBV6-3 and J is TRBJ2-1; 8 bases line up with TRBD2. The trim removed 4 bases at V and 0 bases at J, leaving 2 bases unmatched. The germline V gene encodes CDR1 MNHEY and CDR2 SVGEGT. The CDR3 has 15 residues. The CDR3 region is CASSLAGSSYNEQFF. CDR3 coding DNA: TGTGCCAGCAGTTTAGCGGGAAGCTCCTACAATGAGCAGTTCTTC.

The rearrangement uses TRBV7-2 and TRBJ2-1; TRBD2 agrees at 7 bases. Germline CDR1 is SGHTA and CDR2 is FQGNSA. J gave up 8 bases and V 7 bases, and 11 bases lay outside the gene matches. This CDR3 is 14 amino acids long. CDR3 in DNA: TGTGCCAGCATGGGCCAGCGGGATTTATATGAGCAGTTCTTC. Protein product: CASMGQRDLYEQFF. The complete variable domain, with remaining parts taken from reference TRBV7-2 and TRBJ2-1, reads GAGVSQSPSNKVTEKGKDVELRCDPISGHTALYWYRQSLGQGLEFLIYFQGNSAPDKSGLPSDRFSAERTGGSVSTLTIQRTQQEDSAVYLCASMGQRDLYEQFFGPGTRLTVL.

J is TRBJ1-5 and V is TRBV6-4, with D tentatively TRBD1 (6 bases). V was cut by 7 bases and J by 5 bases, with 24 bases left in between. This CDR3 spans 17 amino acids. From germline, CDR1 is MRHNA and CDR2 SNTAGT. This chain's CDR3 is CASTPRGGSVIYQPQHF. The CDR3 coding sequence is TGTGCCAGCACCCCCCGGGGGGGCTCCGTTATATATCAGCCCCAGCATTTT.